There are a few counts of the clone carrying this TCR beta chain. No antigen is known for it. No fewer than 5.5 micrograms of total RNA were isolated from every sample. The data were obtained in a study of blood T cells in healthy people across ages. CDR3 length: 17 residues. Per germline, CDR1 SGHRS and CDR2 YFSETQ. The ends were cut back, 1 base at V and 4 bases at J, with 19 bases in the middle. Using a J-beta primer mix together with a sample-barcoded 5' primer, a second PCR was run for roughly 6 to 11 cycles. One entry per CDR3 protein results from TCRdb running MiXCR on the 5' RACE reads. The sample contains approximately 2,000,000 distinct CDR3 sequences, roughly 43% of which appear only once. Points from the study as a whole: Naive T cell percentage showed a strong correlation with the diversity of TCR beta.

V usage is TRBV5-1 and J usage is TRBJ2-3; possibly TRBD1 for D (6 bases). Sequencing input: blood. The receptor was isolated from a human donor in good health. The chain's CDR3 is CASSLLRDTRAADTQYF. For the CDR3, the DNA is TGCGCCAGCAGCTTGCTCCGGGACACCCGGGCGGCAGATACGCAGTATTTT.